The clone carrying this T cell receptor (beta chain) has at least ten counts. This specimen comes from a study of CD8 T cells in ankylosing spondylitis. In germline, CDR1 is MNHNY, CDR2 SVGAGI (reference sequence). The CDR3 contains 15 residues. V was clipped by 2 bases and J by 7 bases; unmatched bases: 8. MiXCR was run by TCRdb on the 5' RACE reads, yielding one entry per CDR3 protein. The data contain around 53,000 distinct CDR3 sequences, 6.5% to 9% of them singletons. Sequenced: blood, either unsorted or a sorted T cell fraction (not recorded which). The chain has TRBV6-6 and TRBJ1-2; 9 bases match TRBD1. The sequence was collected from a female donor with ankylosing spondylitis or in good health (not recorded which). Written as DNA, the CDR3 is TGTGCCAGCAGTTACGCCGACAGGGGGTCTCGTGGCTACACCTTC. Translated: CASSYADRGSRGYTF.